There are a few counts of the clone carrying this T cell receptor beta chain. The sample belongs to a study of blood T cell repertoires in COVID-19. Study overall: Donors in the United States, Italy and Spain gave samples during acute or convalescent COVID-19. The cDNA or gDNA used as material had been derived from T cells, B-cell-depleted T cells, or PBMCs.

Authors' analysis steps: For nucleated cells, counts were estimated from reference gene primer amplification. TCRdb keeps only in-frame clones here, not all; method: immunoSEQ multiplex PCR. From that table come the V and J calls and clone size; the DNA was used to work out D and trimming. The data show about 170,000 clones, with approximately 79% seen just once and about 3% held by the top ten. CDR1 LNHDA and CDR2 SQIVND come from the germline V gene (reference sequence). The CDR3 is made up of 13 amino acids. After removal of 5 bases from V and 8 bases from J, the junction contained 2 bases not matched to a gene.

The material sequenced was peripheral blood. This chain joins TRBV19 and TRBJ1-6, with 8 bases fitting TRBD1. The sequence came from a woman at least 80 years old with acute or convalescent COVID-19. CDR3: CASSDRGYSPLHF. The CDR3 region has the DNA TGTGCCAGTAGTGACAGGGGATATTCACCCCTCCACTTT.